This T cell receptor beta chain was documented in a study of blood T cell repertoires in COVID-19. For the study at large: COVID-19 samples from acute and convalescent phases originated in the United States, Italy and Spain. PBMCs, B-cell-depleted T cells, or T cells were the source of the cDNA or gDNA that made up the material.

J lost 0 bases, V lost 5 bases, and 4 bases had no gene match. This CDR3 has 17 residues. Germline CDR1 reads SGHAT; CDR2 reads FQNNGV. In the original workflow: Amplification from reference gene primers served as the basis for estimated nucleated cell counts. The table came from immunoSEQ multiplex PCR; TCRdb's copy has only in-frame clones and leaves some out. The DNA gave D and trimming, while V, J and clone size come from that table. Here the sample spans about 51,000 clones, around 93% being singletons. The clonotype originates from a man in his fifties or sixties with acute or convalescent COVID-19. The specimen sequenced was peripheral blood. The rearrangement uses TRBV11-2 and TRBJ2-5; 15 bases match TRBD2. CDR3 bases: TGTGCCAGCAGCCTAGGGACTAGCGGGGGGTACCAAGAGACCCAGTACTTC. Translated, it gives CASSLGTSGGYQETQYF.